What follows are 30 T cell receptor beta chains derived from one specimen sequenced in a study of blood T cell repertoires in COVID-19. Data came from immunoSEQ multiplex PCR; TCRdb stores just in-frame clones and leaves some out. Of about 120,000 clones listed, about 83% were seen once; the top ten hold 3.9%. The sequenced material came from peripheral blood. The source is a man aged 55 to 70 with acute or convalescent COVID-19.

The table lists this clone with a few counts. This rearrangement joins TRBV27 to TRBJ2-7; 11 bases are shared with TRBD1. V was clipped by 6 bases and J by 4 bases; unmatched bases: 8. The germline V gene encodes CDR1 MNHEY and CDR2 SMNVEV (reference sequence). CDR3 size: 15 residues. As DNA, the CDR3 is TGTGCCAGCAGACCAGCCGGGACAGGGGGGTACGAGCAGTACTTC. Translating it yields CASRPAGTGGYEQYF.

The J gene is TRBJ2-1, the V gene TRBV19; 10 bases line up with TRBD2. From germline, CDR1 is LNHDA and CDR2 SQIVND (reference sequence). CDR3 length equals 16 residues. V lost 5 bases to trimming and J lost 5 bases; unmatched junction nucleotides: 9. This chain's CDR3 is CASSPGLAVPDNEQFF. CDR3 bases: TGTGCCAGTAGTCCAGGACTAGCGGTTCCCGACAATGAGCAGTTCTTC.

The chain joins TRBV28 to TRBJ2-1; a possible D gene is TRBD1 (6 bases). The V gene lost 2 bases and the J gene lost 2 bases, with 7 bases spanning the gap. The CDR3 covers 14 residues. Germline values: CDR1 MDHEN, CDR2 SYDVKM. This chain's CDR3 is CASSLRGTYNEQFF. Here the CDR3 DNA reads TGTGCCAGCAGTTTAAGGGGGACCTACAATGAGCAGTTCTTC. Full variable domain (remainder filled in from reference TRBV28 and TRBJ2-1): DVKVTQSSRYLVKRTGEKVFLECVQDMDHENMFWYRQDPGLGLRLIYFSYDVKMKEKGDIPEGYSVSREKKERFSLILESASTNQTSMYLCASSLRGTYNEQFFGPGTRLTVL.

The table lists this clone with a count of one. This chain connects TRBV6-2 or TRBV6-3 to TRBJ2-2; 7 bases line up with TRBD1. In germline, CDR1 is MNHEY, CDR2 SVGEGT. V shed 4 bases and J 0 bases; nucleotides not matched to a gene: 8. CDR3 length: 17 amino acids. CDR3 bases: TGTGCCAGCAGTTCCCAACGACAGGGTTCGAACACCGGGGAGCTGTTTTTT. Encoded protein: CASSSQRQGSNTGELFF.

This clone was seen once. This sequence joins TRBV30 and TRBJ1-3; D perhaps matches TRBD1 (5 bases). Germline lookup yields CDR1 GTSNPN and CDR2 SVGIG (reference sequence). The V end lost 3 bases, the J end lost 2 bases, and 8 bases lay between the germline ends. The CDR3 is made up of 13 amino acids. This chain's CDR3 is CAWRAGAGNTIYF. CDR3 DNA: TGTGCCTGGAGGGCGGGGGCTGGAAACACCATATATTTT.

This clone occurred once. V usage is TRBV28 and J usage is TRBJ2-1, with D maybe TRBD2 (5 bases). With 2 bases removed from V and 9 bases from J, the gap between germline ends came to 17 bases. Per the germline V gene, CDR1 is MDHEN and CDR2 is SYDVKM. CDR3 length: 15 residues. The CDR3 DNA reads as TGTGCCAGCAGTTTACGGGTAGCAGCTGGGAGTGAGCAGTTCTTC. Amino acid sequence: CASSLRVAAGSEQFF.

The V call is TRBV6-2 or TRBV6-3, the J call TRBJ2-3; 8 nucleotides line up with TRBD2. Germline V gene data show CDR1 as MNHEY and CDR2 as SVGEGT. This CDR3 spans 15 amino acids. The V segment lost 4 bases and the J segment 3 bases; nucleotides outside the gene matches: 6. CDR3 DNA sequence: TGTGCCAGCAGTTCGAGCGGGAGTGGGACAGATACGCAGTATTTT. Translating gives CASSSSGSGTDTQYF.

The chain is built from TRBV7-9 and TRBJ1-5; no reliable D call. V was clipped by 5 bases and J by 1 base, with 9 bases between them. The CDR3 runs 14 residues. Germline V gene lookup returns CDR1 SEHNR and CDR2 FQNEAQ (reference sequence). CDR3 bases: TGTGCCAGCAGCCCCGTCGGGAGCAATCAGCCCCAGCATTTT. Translated: CASSPVGSNQPQHF.

This clone came up a few times. The V and J genes are TRBV28 and TRBJ2-7; no clear D. V was shortened by 7 bases and J by 0 bases, with 16 bases between the two germline ends. There are 15 residues in the CDR3. Germline-derived CDR1 and CDR2 are MDHEN and SYDVKM. The CDR3 DNA sequence: TGTGCCAGCAACGCCGGGTCGGAGAGCTCCTACGAGCAGTACTTC. It specifies CASNAGSESSYEQYF.

CDR3 DNA sequence: TGTGCCAGTAGTATAGGGGCGTTACAAGAGACCCAGTACTTC. Its protein is CASSIGALQETQYF. The chain couples TRBV19 to TRBJ2-5; D gene uncertain. The V and J ends lost 1 base and 2 bases respectively, with 8 bases between them. This CDR3 has 14 amino acids. Germline-derived CDR1 and CDR2 are LNHDA and SQIVND (reference sequence).

Concerning this clone itself: Other DNA sequences from this sample encode an identical CDR3 as well. The chain recombines TRBV28 with TRBJ1-6, with a tentative D call TRBD1 (6 bases). The CDR3 totals 14 residues. Trimming took off 5 bases at V and 7 bases at J, with 12 bases between the two ends. From germline, CDR1 is MDHEN and CDR2 SYDVKM. The CDR3 spells CASSPGGPNSPLHF. For the CDR3, the DNA is TGTGCCAGCAGTCCGGGGGGCCCGAATTCACCCCTCCACTTT.

The chain combines TRBV29-1 with TRBJ2-3, with 10 bases lining up with TRBD2. The CDR3 length is 15 residues. The V gene end was trimmed by 4 bases and the J gene end by 4 bases; junction bases not matched to a gene: 8. Germline V CDR1 and CDR2: SQVTM, ANQGSEA. The CDR3 DNA sequence: TGCAGCGTTGTATTAAGCGGGAGGGACCCAGATACGCAGTATTTT. This gives the protein CSVVLSGRDPDTQYF.

This clone was seen a handful of times. J is TRBJ2-1 and V is TRBV7-2; the D gene is possibly TRBD1 (6 bases). The CDR3 extends over 15 amino acids. Trimming removed 7 bases at V and 0 bases at J, with 13 bases between. Germline values: CDR1 SGHTA, CDR2 FQGNSA. The CDR3 sequence is CASTPGQSSYNEQFF. CDR3 sequence (DNA): TGTGCCAGCACCCCGGGACAAAGCTCCTACAATGAGCAGTTCTTC.

The rearrangement joins TRBV6-1 to TRBJ2-1; D ambiguous. Germline V lookup: CDR1 MNHNS, CDR2 SASEGT. Trimming took off 2 bases at V and 7 bases at J, with 3 bases between the two ends. The CDR3 has 11 residues. CDR3 coding DNA: TGTGCCAGCAGTGAACTGAATGAGCAGTTCTTC. As protein: CASSELNEQFF.

CDR3 DNA sequence: TGTGCCAGCAGTCCTAGCGAAACGAGGACCTACAATGAGCAGTTCTTC. This translates into CASSPSETRTYNEQFF. This chain uses TRBV7-9 with TRBJ2-1, with a tentative D call TRBD2 (6 bases). Germline lookup yields CDR1 SEHNR and CDR2 FQNEAQ (reference sequence). Trimming removed 6 bases at V and 2 bases at J, with 17 bases between. The CDR3 has 16 residues.

The V and J genes are TRBV19 and TRBJ2-1, with 12 bases identical to TRBD2. The CDR3 is 15 amino acids. V lost 3 bases, J lost 6 bases, and 3 bases stayed unmatched. The germline CDR1 and CDR2 sequences are LNHDA and SQIVND (reference sequence). DNA for the CDR3: TGTGCCAGTAGTATCTCACTAGCGGGAGGCAATGAGCAGTTCTTC. This encodes CASSISLAGGNEQFF. The full variable domain, in which reference TRBV19 and TRBJ2-1 provide the parts outside the CDR3, is DGGITQSPKYLFRKEGQNVTLSCEQNLNHDAMYWYRQDPGQGLRLIYYSQIVNDFQKGDIAEGYSVSREKKESFPLTVTSAQKNPTAFYLCASSISLAGGNEQFFGPGTRLTVL.

The chain links TRBV7-9 to TRBJ2-1; D is ambiguous. V gave up 5 bases and J gave up 6 bases, with 11 bases separating them. Germline-derived CDR1 and CDR2 are SEHNR and FQNEAQ (reference sequence). The CDR3 sequence is 13 residues long. CDR3 coding DNA: TGTGCCAGCAGCCACTACTGGAGCAATGAGCAGTTCTTC. Protein: CASSHYWSNEQFF.

The CDR3: CSVGRDRPDYGYTF. The CDR3 DNA reads TGCAGCGTTGGGAGGGACAGGCCTGACTATGGCTACACCTTC. The chain carries TRBV29-1 and TRBJ1-2; 8 bases match TRBD1. The germline V gene has CDR1 SQVTM and CDR2 ANQGSEA. This CDR3 contains 14 residues. V shed 4 bases, J shed 3 bases, and the junction held 7 bases outside the gene matches.

This chain links TRBV2 with TRBJ1-4; D gene uncertain. The germline V and J ends were trimmed by 3 bases and 4 bases, with 9 bases remaining between them. The CDR3 extends over 14 amino acids. Germline loops: CDR1 SNHLY, CDR2 FYNNEI. CDR3: CASSERRFNEKLFF. DNA of the CDR3: TGTGCCAGCAGTGAGCGGCGGTTTAATGAAAAACTGTTTTTT.

The chain uses TRBV9 and TRBJ2-2, with 9 bases lining up with TRBD2. This CDR3 contains 16 residues. The germline CDR1 and CDR2 sequences are SGDLS and YYNGEE. J gave up 5 bases and V 0 bases, and 5 bases lay outside the gene matches. CDR3 loop: CASSVGVAGVTGELFF. Written as DNA, the CDR3 is TGTGCCAGCAGCGTAGGGGTAGCGGGAGTAACCGGGGAGCTGTTTTTT.

The chain employs TRBV7-9 and TRBJ2-3; D is possibly TRBD2 (5 bases). This CDR3 has 15 amino acids. Germline-derived CDR1 and CDR2 are SEHNR and FQNEAQ (reference sequence). V was trimmed by 8 bases and J by 0 bases, leaving 15 bases between them. The CDR3 DNA reads TGTGCCAGCTTGAGGGATCCGGGCAGCACAGATACGCAGTATTTT. This gives the protein CASLRDPGSTDTQYF.

The genes are TRBV24-1 and TRBJ2-1; TRBD2 is a possible D gene (6 bases). V was shortened by 8 bases and J by 5 bases, with 9 bases between the two germline ends. CDR3 length: 12 residues. Germline CDR1 reads KGHDR; CDR2 reads SFDVKD. The CDR3 DNA reads as TGTGCCACCATGGACTACAACAATGAGCAGTTCTTC. Protein sequence: CATMDYNNEQFF.

This rearrangement joins TRBV7-2 to TRBJ2-5, with 10 bases matching TRBD2. V dropped 5 bases and J dropped 4; count of bases not matched to a gene: 7. CDR1 is SGHTA, CDR2 FQGNSA, per germline. This CDR3 comprises 15 residues. The CDR3 sequence is CASSPGSGRGETQYF. DNA of the CDR3: TGTGCCAGCAGCCCGGGAAGCGGGAGGGGAGAGACCCAGTACTTC.

This clone was detected only once. The chain is built from TRBV11-2 and TRBJ2-5; 9 nucleotides line up with TRBD1. Per germline, CDR1 SGHAT and CDR2 FQNNGV. The CDR3 is 14 residues long. V lost 5 bases, J lost 4 bases, and 5 bases stayed unmatched. The CDR3 DNA is TGTGCCAGCAGCCAGGGACAGGGTGCAGAGACCCAGTACTTC. Protein sequence: CASSQGQGAETQYF.

The gene calls are TRBV9 and TRBJ2-1, with 11 bases fitting TRBD2. Trimming cost V 3 bases and J 2 bases; bases outside gene matches: 10. The CDR3 length is 18 residues. The germline gives CDR1 SGDLS, CDR2 YYNGEE. The DNA for the CDR3 is TGTGCCAGCAGCGGAGTAAGGGGGGGACTAGCGGCCTACAATGAGCAGTTCTTC. Translation: CASSGVRGGLAAYNEQFF.

The CDR3, as DNA: TGTGCCAGCACCCGCTCAAGGGGGAACACTGAAGCTTTCTTT. Amino acid sequence: CASTRSRGNTEAFF. The chain employs TRBV7-2 and TRBJ1-1, with D maybe TRBD1 (5 bases). The V gene's germline CDR1 is SGHTA and CDR2 FQGNSA. The CDR3 covers 14 residues. V was trimmed by 7 bases and J by 1 base, leaving 13 bases between them.

J is TRBJ2-1 and V is TRBV4-3; no firm D call. Trimming took 1 base from V and 5 from J, leaving 9 bases between them. This CDR3 region has 14 residues. CDR1 is LGHNA, CDR2 YSLEER, per germline. CDR3 sequence reads: CASSQAQNHNEQFF. The CDR3 bases are TGCGCCAGCAGCCAAGCTCAGAACCACAATGAGCAGTTCTTC.

CDR3 DNA sequence: TGTGCCAGCAGCCCGGGACAGGGACGGGTGAACACTGAAGCTTTCTTT. Translating it yields CASSPGQGRVNTEAFF. The chain is built from TRBV5-4 and TRBJ1-1; 9 bases align to TRBD1. CDR1 and CDR2 (germline): SGHNT, YYREEE (reference sequence). The CDR3 extends over 16 amino acids. The V segment lost 4 bases and the J segment 0 bases; nucleotides outside the gene matches: 7.

This sequence joins TRBV11-2 and TRBJ2-7; D may be TRBD2 (6 bases). In germline, CDR1 is SGHAT, CDR2 FQNNGV. The CDR3 loop spans 15 amino acids. With 0 bases removed from V and 1 base from J, the gap between germline ends came to 10 bases. This CDR3 is CASSLEAGTSYEQYF. The DNA for the CDR3 is TGTGCCAGCAGCTTAGAAGCCGGGACTTCCTACGAGCAGTACTTC.

The chain is built from TRBV30 and TRBJ1-3; D unclear. From germline, CDR1 is GTSNPN and CDR2 SVGIG (reference sequence). The CDR3 consists of 13 residues. The V end was cut by 5 bases, the J end by 3 bases, with 11 bases between. CDR3 sequence: CAWLYPVGNTIYF. CDR3 bases: TGTGCCTGGTTGTATCCAGTTGGAAACACCATATATTTT.